These 8 T cell receptor beta chains were all obtained from the same sample, sequenced in a study of T cell responses to AZD1222 COVID-19 vaccine. The repertoire was sequenced with immunoSEQ multiplex PCR; TCRdb's copy has only in-frame clones and lacks some. The sample yields about 67,000 clones, approximately 81% seen once. The specimen comprised peripheral blood, sampled on day 0 of AZD1222 vaccination. The receptors come from an adult in good health.

The genes are TRBV19 and TRBJ2-3; the D gene is possibly TRBD2 (7 bases). Germline V gives CDR1 LNHDA, CDR2 SQIVND (reference sequence). V was trimmed by 9 bases and J by 6 bases, leaving 19 bases between them. The CDR3 is 14 amino acids. CDR3 region: CASRSRGGGDTQYF. The DNA of the CDR3 is TGTGCCAGCCGGTCAAGGGGGGGTGGGGATACGCAGTATTTT. Supplemented by reference TRBV19 and TRBJ2-3, the full variable domain reads DGGITQSPKYLFRKEGQNVTLSCEQNLNHDAMYWYRQDPGQGLRLIYYSQIVNDFQKGDIAEGYSVSREKKESFPLTVTSAQKNPTAFYLCASRSRGGGDTQYFGPGTRLTVL.

In its sample, this clone was seen once. The chain is built from TRBV3-1 (or the pseudogene TRBV3-2) and TRBJ2-7; the D is unclear. This CDR3 spans 12 amino acids. Germline CDR1 reads LGHDT; CDR2 reads YNNKEL (reference sequence). V gave up 5 bases and J gave up 0 bases, with 5 bases separating them. CDR3 loop: CASSESSYEQYF. CDR3 nucleotides: TGTGCCAGCAGCGAAAGCTCCTACGAGCAGTACTTC.

The V call is TRBV28, the J call TRBJ2-3; the D gene could be TRBD1 or TRBD2 (7 bases each). V gave up 10 bases and J gave up 7 bases, with 21 bases separating them. The V gene's germline CDR1 is MDHEN and CDR2 SYDVKM. The CDR3 length is 14 residues. The CDR3 nucleotides read TGTGCCACTTGGGGGGGGGACAGATTATATACGCAGTATTTT. Protein product: CATWGGDRLYTQYF.

The chain links TRBV7-2 to TRBJ2-1; 8 nucleotides line up with TRBD2. The CDR3 contains 16 residues. The V gene's germline CDR1 is SGHTA and CDR2 FQGNSA. J was trimmed by 1 base and V by 1 base; bases with no gene match: 3. The CDR3 loop is CASSLGRGVSYNEQFF. CDR3 DNA sequence: TGTGCCAGCAGCTTAGGGCGGGGGGTATCCTACAATGAGCAGTTCTTC.

The chain has TRBV28 and TRBJ1-5, with 10 bases lining up with TRBD1. The germline V gene has CDR1 MDHEN and CDR2 SYDVKM. J gave up 7 bases and V 6 bases, and 3 bases lay outside the gene matches. The CDR3 runs to 13 residues. DNA of the CDR3: TGTGCCAGCAGGACAGGGGGCCAACAGCCCCAGCATTTT. Translation: CASRTGGQQPQHF.

The chain carries TRBV5-4 and TRBJ1-6; D is undetermined. This CDR3 is built from 13 residues. Trimming pared 4 bases from V and 10 bases from J, leaving 12 bases between. CDR1 is SGHNT and CDR2 is YYREEE in the germline V gene (reference sequence). CDR3 loop: CASSGPTGSPLHF. CDR3 DNA sequence: TGTGCCAGCAGCGGACCAACGGGATCACCCCTCCACTTT.

The chain has TRBV7-9 and TRBJ1-1, with 7 bases aligning to TRBD1. V lost 5 bases and J lost 1; bases outside the gene matches: 10. Germline CDR1 SEHNR, CDR2 FQNEAQ (reference sequence). The CDR3 runs 16 residues. The CDR3, as DNA: TGTGCCAGCAGCACCTCACAGGGGATCAAGAACACTGAAGCTTTCTTT. It encodes CASSTSQGIKNTEAFF.

This clone was seen just once. V gene TRBV29-1 combines with J gene TRBJ1-2; TRBD1 matches 9 bases. V lost 2 bases to trimming and J lost 7 bases; unmatched junction nucleotides: 11. Germline CDR1 is SQVTM and CDR2 is ANQGSEA. CDR3 length equals 15 residues. The DNA for the CDR3 is TGCAGCGTTGAACTAGCCGGGACAGGGTCGCGTGGCTACACCTTC. As protein: CSVELAGTGSRGYTF.